This TCR beta chain was recovered during a study of cytomegalovirus exposure and HLA in healthy donors. Findings of the study overall: Published work reported that the classifier diagnosed cytomegalovirus status with high specificity and sensitivity.

As to this clone: Its antigen is as yet unknown.

This CDR3 spans 18 amino acids. CDR1 is MDHEN, CDR2 SYDVKM, per germline. After removal of 5 bases from V and 1 base from J, the junction contained 12 bases not matched to a gene. Data came from immunoSEQ multiplex PCR; TCRdb stores just in-frame clones and leaves some out. Of about 150,000 clones listed, approximately 94% are singletons. The J gene is TRBJ2-5, the V gene TRBV28; TRBD2 matches at 11 bases. The TCR sequence derives from a man in his late teens or twenties in good health and CMV-seropositive. The sequenced sample consisted of PBMCs. CDR3 nucleotides: TGTGCCAGCAGTCATGGTCGATCGGGACTAGCGGTCCAAGAGACCCAGTACTTC. Translation gives CASSHGRSGLAVQETQYF.